The 23 T cell receptor beta chains below come from one sample, sequenced in a study of blood T cells in healthy people across ages. It was with a sample-barcoded 5' primer and a J-beta primer mix that a second PCR of about 7 to 12 cycles was run. TCRdb re-called the 5' RACE reads through MiXCR, storing one row per CDR3 protein. This repertoire shows around 970,000 distinct CDR3 sequences, roughly 51% found once; its top ten account for over 20%. The sample consisted of blood. The source of these receptors is a woman aged 55-75 years in good health.

This clonotype was seen a few times. The CDR3 is CSASGTSAPYEQFF. The CDR3 nucleotides read TGCAGTGCCTCCGGGACTAGCGCTCCCTATGAGCAGTTCTTC. The rearrangement uses TRBV20-1 and TRBJ2-1, with 10 bases aligning to TRBD2. CDR1 and CDR2 (germline): DFQATT, SNEGSKA (reference sequence). The ends lost 6 bases at V and 8 bases at J; junction bases unmatched: 10. The CDR3 has 14 residues.

The chain employs TRBV6-5 and TRBJ1-5; D remains unclear. The germline gives CDR1 MNHEY, CDR2 SVGAGI. CDR3 length equals 14 residues. V lost 4 bases, J lost 2 bases, and 9 bases lay in between. The CDR3 DNA follows: TGTGCCAGCAGTTCTCGACTTGGCAATCAGCCCCAGCATTTT. Protein: CASSSRLGNQPQHF.

The chain uses TRBV6-6 and TRBJ1-1; TRBD1 might be the D (5 bases). The CDR3 sequence is 14 residues long. Germline V gene lookup returns CDR1 MNHNY and CDR2 SVGAGI (reference sequence). V was shortened by 0 bases and J by 6 bases, with 11 bases between the two germline ends. CDR3 amino acids: CASSYSWGPAEAFF. The CDR3 DNA reads as TGTGCCAGCAGTTACTCCTGGGGACCAGCTGAAGCTTTCTTT.

The chain has TRBV9 and TRBJ2-7; D is uncertain. V lost 0 bases and J 5 bases, leaving 9 bases between the germline ends. Germline lookup yields CDR1 SGDLS and CDR2 YYNGEE. The CDR3 spans 13 residues. As DNA, the CDR3 is TGTGCCAGCAGCGTAGTGGAGTTTGACGAGCAGTACTTC. This sequence encodes CASSVVEFDEQYF.

The chain is built from TRBV7-2 and TRBJ2-1; TRBD2 agrees at 7 bases. The germline gives CDR1 SGHTA, CDR2 FQGNSA. This CDR3 region has 14 residues. J lost 7 bases, V lost 5 bases, and 8 bases had no gene match. The CDR3 spells CASSPGSSGNEQFF. For the CDR3, the DNA is TGTGCCAGCAGCCCAGGGAGTAGCGGGAATGAGCAGTTCTTC.

The chain uses TRBV20-1 and TRBJ1-5, with 8 nucleotides matching TRBD1. The CDR3 runs 15 residues. Germline V gene data show CDR1 as DFQATT and CDR2 as SNEGSKA (reference sequence). With V trimmed by 5 bases and J by 2 bases, 8 bases remained unmatched. This CDR3 reads CSAGKGQGRNQPQHF. The CDR3 nucleotides read TGCAGTGCTGGGAAAGGACAGGGTCGCAATCAGCCCCAGCATTTT.

This sequence joins TRBV30 and TRBJ2-1; TRBD1 agrees at 12 bases. V trimming: 5 bases; J trimming: 10 bases; junction bases outside the gene matches: 9. This CDR3 has 14 amino acids. Germline lookup yields CDR1 GTSNPN and CDR2 SVGIG (reference sequence). The CDR3 coding sequence is TGTGCCTGGGCCCGGGGACAGGGGGCCGGCGAGCAGTTCTTC. Residues: CAWARGQGAGEQFF.

This clonotype was seen once. A much larger clone differs from this one at a single base, so this may be a read error. V usage is TRBV5-1 and J usage is TRBJ2-1, with no clear D. Germline lookup yields CDR1 SGHRS and CDR2 YFSETQ. CDR3 size: 15 residues. The germline V and J ends were trimmed by 3 bases and 2 bases, with 12 bases remaining between them. The DNA of the CDR3 is TGCGCCAGCAGCTATACAGTGGAGCCCTACAATGAGCAGTTCTTC. Translated: CASSYTVEPYNEQFF.

J is TRBJ2-6 and V is TRBV4-1; 7 bases match TRBD1. This CDR3 spans 18 amino acids. CDR1 and CDR2 from the germline V gene are MGHRA and YSYEKL. Unmatched junction bases numbered 10, after V lost 4 bases and J lost 1 base. This CDR3 is CASSPRPGQKSGANVLTF. DNA of the CDR3: TGCGCCAGCAGCCCTCGTCCGGGACAGAAATCTGGGGCCAACGTCCTGACTTTC.

The chain recombines TRBV14 with TRBJ1-1, with 7 bases matching TRBD1. CDR1 SGHDN and CDR2 FVKESK come from the germline V gene. CDR3 length: 15 amino acids. V shed 4 bases and J 0 bases; nucleotides not matched to a gene: 5. CDR3 region: CASSLIQGLNTEAFF. The CDR3 DNA reads TGTGCCAGCAGCCTAATACAGGGGCTGAACACTGAAGCTTTCTTT. The full variable domain, its missing parts supplied by reference TRBV14 and TRBJ1-1, is EAGVTQFPSHSVIEKGQTVTLRCDPISGHDNLYWYRRVMGKEIKFLLHFVKESKQDESGMPNNRFLAERTGGTYSTLKVQPAELEDSGVYFCASSLIQGLNTEAFFGQGTRLTVV.

The rearrangement links TRBV4-1 to TRBJ1-2; no definite D call. Germline CDR1 MGHRA, CDR2 YSYEKL. The CDR3 covers 13 residues. V was shortened by 4 bases and J by 6 bases, with 12 bases between the two germline ends. The CDR3 nucleotides are TGCGCCAGCAGCCTACAAGGAATGGATGGCTACACCTTC. It translates to CASSLQGMDGYTF.

This clonotype was detected a few times. The V call is TRBV6-1, the J call TRBJ2-1, with 7 nucleotides matching TRBD1. The ends lost 5 bases at V and 2 bases at J; junction bases unmatched: 9. Germline CDR1 reads MNHNS; CDR2 reads SASEGT. CDR3 size: 16 residues. The CDR3: CASSSRGQSAYNEQFF. As DNA, the CDR3 is TGTGCCAGCAGTTCCCGGGGACAGTCCGCCTACAATGAGCAGTTCTTC.

The V and J genes are TRBV10-1 and TRBJ1-2; possible D gene TRBD1, 6 bases. The germline CDR1 and CDR2 sequences are WNHNN and SYGVQD (reference sequence). Trimming took 4 bases from V and 0 from J, leaving 9 bases between them. CDR3 length equals 14 residues. The CDR3 spells CASSGGGTNYGYTF. CDR3 bases: TGCGCCAGCAGTGGAGGGGGGACTAACTATGGCTACACCTTC.

The chain recombines TRBV20-1 with TRBJ1-2, with 9 positions matching TRBD1. The CDR3 has 14 amino acids. CDR1 is DFQATT and CDR2 is SNEGSKA in the germline V gene (reference sequence). Losses at the gene ends were 3 bases for V and 1 base for J; bases not matched to a gene: 3. This CDR3 reads CSARRDRDNYGYTF. CDR3 bases: TGCAGTGCTAGGAGGGACAGGGATAACTATGGCTACACCTTC.

The chain is built from TRBV7-9 and TRBJ2-1, with TRBD2 identical over 12 bases. Germline V gene sequence: CDR1 SEHNR, CDR2 FQNEAQ (reference sequence). V lost 5 bases, J lost 5 bases, and 13 bases stayed unmatched. The CDR3 is made up of 18 amino acids. CDR3 DNA sequence: TGTGCCAGCAGCGCACAAAAGGGGGGGACTAGCGGGCACAATGAGCAGTTCTTC. This gives the protein CASSAQKGGTSGHNEQFF.

V and J are TRBV4-3 and TRBJ2-2; D is ambiguous. Germline V gives CDR1 LGHNA, CDR2 YSLEER. This CDR3 is 17 amino acids long. Trimming stripped 0 bases from V and 4 bases from J, with 15 bases between. The CDR3 region has the DNA TGCGCCAGCAGCCAAGATCGGTCAGGCGACTCCACCGGGGAGCTGTTTTTT. Its protein product is CASSQDRSGDSTGELFF.

The V gene is TRBV20-1, the J gene TRBJ1-4, with 9 nucleotides matching TRBD1. Germline V gene data show CDR1 as DFQATT and CDR2 as SNEGSKA (reference sequence). J gave up 5 bases and V 3 bases, and 4 bases lay outside the gene matches. This CDR3 has 14 residues. The CDR3 spells CSASKGTGNEKLFF. CDR3 in DNA: TGCAGTGCTAGTAAGGGGACAGGGAATGAAAAACTGTTTTTT.

The chain carries TRBV29-1 and TRBJ2-7; D is undetermined. CDR1 is SQVTM and CDR2 is ANQGSEA in the germline V gene. The CDR3 consists of 14 residues. Trimming cost V 2 bases and J 0 bases, with 11 bases left between them. For the CDR3, the DNA is TGCAGCGTTGAATTTTGGCAGGACTCCTACGAGCAGTACTTC. This sequence encodes CSVEFWQDSYEQYF.

This clonotype occurred a few times. The chain links TRBV6-6 to TRBJ2-1; 11 nucleotides align to TRBD1. The CDR3 consists of 15 residues. The V and J ends lost 5 bases and 8 bases, in that order; junction bases with no gene match: 8. Germline-derived CDR1 and CDR2 are MNHNY and SVGAGI (reference sequence). CDR3 region: CASSTPDRGRYEQFF. The CDR3 DNA follows: TGTGCCAGCAGTACCCCGGACAGGGGGCGTTATGAGCAGTTCTTC.

In this sample, this clonotype turned up a few times. The chain uses TRBV7-9 and TRBJ1-4; D perhaps matches TRBD1 (6 bases). Germline loops: CDR1 SEHNR, CDR2 FQNEAQ (reference sequence). Trimming shortened V by 0 bases and J by 5 bases, and 13 bases separated the two germline ends. CDR3 length equals 16 residues. This CDR3 is CASSLAVTGGNEKLFF. The DNA for the CDR3 is TGTGCCAGCAGCTTAGCAGTGACAGGCGGAAATGAAAAACTGTTTTTT.

CDR3 coding DNA: TGTGCCAGCTCACCGCAGGGTTATGAGCAGTTCTTC. This codes for CASSPQGYEQFF. The chain combines TRBV18 with TRBJ2-1; D is possibly TRBD1 (5 bases). Germline CDR1 and CDR2: KGHSH and LQKENI. The V end was cut by 3 bases, the J end by 8 bases, with 8 bases between. The CDR3 runs to 12 residues. Variable domain in full (rest from reference TRBV18 and TRBJ2-1): NAGVMQNPRHLVRRRGQEARLRCSPMKGHSHVYWYRQLPEEGLKFMVYLQKENIIDESGMPKERFSAEFPKEGPSILRIQQVVRGDSAAYFCASSPQGYEQFFGPGTRLTVL.

J is TRBJ1-5 and V is TRBV12-3 or TRBV12-4, with 9 bases identical to TRBD1. The CDR3 is 15 amino acids. With V trimmed by 5 bases and J by 9 bases, 11 bases remained unmatched. The CDR3 sequence is CASSLRDRERGPQHF. In DNA form, the CDR3 reads TGTGCCAGCAGTCTAAGGGACAGGGAACGGGGGCCCCAGCATTTT.

This clonotype was observed once. The rearrangement links TRBV20-1 to TRBJ2-1; D gene unclear. This CDR3 comprises 15 residues. CDR1 is DFQATT, CDR2 SNEGSKA, per germline (reference sequence). V lost 0 bases to trimming and J lost 5 bases, with 14 bases between them. As DNA, the CDR3 is TGCAGTGCTAGAGAAACGGCCCTGCGGAACAATGAGCAGTTCTTC. It specifies CSARETALRNNEQFF.